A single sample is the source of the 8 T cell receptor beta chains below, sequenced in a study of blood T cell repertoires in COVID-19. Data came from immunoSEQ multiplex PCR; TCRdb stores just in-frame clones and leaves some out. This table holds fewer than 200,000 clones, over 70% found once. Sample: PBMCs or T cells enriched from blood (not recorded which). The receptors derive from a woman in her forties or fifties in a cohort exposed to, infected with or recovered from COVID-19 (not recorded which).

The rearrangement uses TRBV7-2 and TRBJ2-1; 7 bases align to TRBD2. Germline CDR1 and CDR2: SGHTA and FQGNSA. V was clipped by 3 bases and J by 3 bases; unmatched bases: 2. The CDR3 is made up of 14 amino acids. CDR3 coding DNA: TGTGCCAGCAGCTTCACGGGAGGCTACAATGAGCAGTTCTTC. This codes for CASSFTGGYNEQFF.

The CDR3 region is CASSLLGTAEAFF. CDR3 nucleotides: TGTGCCAGCAGTTTACTAGGGACAGCCGAAGCTTTCTTT. The chain is built from TRBV27 and TRBJ1-1, with 7 bases that match TRBD1. After removal of 2 bases from V and 8 bases from J, the junction contained 5 bases not matched to a gene. In germline, CDR1 is MNHEY, CDR2 SMNVEV (reference sequence). The CDR3 has 13 amino acids.

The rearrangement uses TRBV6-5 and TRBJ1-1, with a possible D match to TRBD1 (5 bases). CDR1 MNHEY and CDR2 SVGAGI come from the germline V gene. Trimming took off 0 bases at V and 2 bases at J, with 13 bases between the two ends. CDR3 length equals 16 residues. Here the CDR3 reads CASSYSFSRANTEAFF. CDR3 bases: TGTGCCAGCAGTTACTCATTCAGCAGGGCAAACACTGAAGCTTTCTTT.

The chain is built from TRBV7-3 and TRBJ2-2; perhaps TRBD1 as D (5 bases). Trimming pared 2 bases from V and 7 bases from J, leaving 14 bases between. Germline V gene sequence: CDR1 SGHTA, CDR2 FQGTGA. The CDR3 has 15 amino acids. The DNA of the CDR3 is TGTGCCAGCAGCTTAGGCTTTGGACAAAGCGGGGAGCTGTTTTTT. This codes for CASSLGFGQSGELFF.

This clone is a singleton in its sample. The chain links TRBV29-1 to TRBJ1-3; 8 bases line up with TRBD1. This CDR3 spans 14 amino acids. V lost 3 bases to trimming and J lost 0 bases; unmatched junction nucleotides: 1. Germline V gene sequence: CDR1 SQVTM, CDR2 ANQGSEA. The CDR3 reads CSVDGTGSGNTIYF. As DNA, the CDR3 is TGCAGCGTTGACGGGACAGGCTCTGGAAACACCATATATTTT.

This CDR3 reads CASSQGRGGNYGYTF. The CDR3 DNA is TGTGCCAGCAGCCAAGGAAGGGGCGGAAACTATGGCTACACCTTC. The rearrangement links TRBV3-1 (or the pseudogene TRBV3-2) to TRBJ1-2; tentatively, D is TRBD1 (5 bases). The CDR3 is 15 residues long. Germline CDR1 reads LGHDT; CDR2 reads YNNKEL (reference sequence). V shed 1 base and J shed 2 bases, with 11 bases lying between them.

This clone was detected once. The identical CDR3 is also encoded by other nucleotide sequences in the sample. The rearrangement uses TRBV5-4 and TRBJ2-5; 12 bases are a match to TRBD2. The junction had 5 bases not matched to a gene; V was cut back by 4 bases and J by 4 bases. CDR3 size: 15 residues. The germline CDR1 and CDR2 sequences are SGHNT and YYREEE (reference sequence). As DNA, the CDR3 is TGTGCCAGCAGCCTAGGGACTAGCGGGCGAGAGACCCAGTACTTC. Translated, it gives CASSLGTSGRETQYF.

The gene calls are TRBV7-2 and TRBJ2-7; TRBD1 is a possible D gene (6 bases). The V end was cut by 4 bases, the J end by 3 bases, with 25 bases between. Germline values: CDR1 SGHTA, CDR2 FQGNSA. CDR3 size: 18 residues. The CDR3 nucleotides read TGTGCCAGCAGCTCTAGGGGATTACAGGGAAGAGCGATCTACGAGCAGTACTTC. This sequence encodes CASSSRGLQGRAIYEQYF.